This T cell receptor (beta chain) derives from a study of cytomegalovirus exposure and HLA in healthy donors (dated 2017 in TCRdb). Regarding the complete study: In an earlier analysis of approximately 640 of the donors, around 300 Gb of sequence data and 90 million to 120 million unique TCR beta sequences from 150 million to 200 million T cells were reported. About 300 gigabases of sequencing data and tens of millions of unique TCR sequences were included in an early release covering around 600 HLA-typed donors. Of the roughly 390 genotyped donors, around 81% fell in the genetic ancestry cluster associated with self-reported Caucasian donors. The study aimed to test whether signatures of past pathogen exposure could be identified by cataloging public T cell receptors. The T cell repertoires of under 700 subjects were profiled by immunosequencing and related to cytomegalovirus serostatus. A separate validation cohort of 100 to 150 different subjects was used in addition to the approximately 700-subject first cohort. The study combined high-throughput TCR immunosequencing, statistical association of individual TCRs with disease status, and machine learning to predict cytomegalovirus infection status. In a later analysis, previously published TCR beta repertoires from 550 to 700 donors were re-analyzed and high-resolution HLA genotyping was added so that TCR occurrence patterns could be studied. Rather than drawing on any new phenotypic data, the later analysis identified candidate immune exposures from TCR beta sequences and the way those sequences occurred across donors. An earlier analysis of about 620 of the donors applied high-throughput TCR beta sequencing to assess whether each TCR beta V gene segment acted as functional or pseudogenic. Donor age, sex, ethnicity and CMV serostatus were compiled alongside the repertoire data. A later genetic analysis used genome-wide SNP genotypes for about 65% of the roughly 670 donors, treating that subset as a discovery cohort. Every repertoire in the discovery cohort had been generated on one and the same sequencing platform. Class I and class II HLA loci were covered by the typing at four-digit resolution. Typing coverage differed by locus: A, B, C, DRB1 and DQB1 were typed in roughly 620-630 donors, DQA1 in 522, DPA1 in approximately 600, and DPB1 in 450 to 490. Roughly 5 DR-DQ haplotypes were handled as single units for association and clustering, since linkage in the cohort was strong. Among 300 to 450 genotyped donors of the cohort, an average of 235,054 unique TCR beta nucleotide sequences were sequenced per donor, around 20% of them non-productive.

Between the V and J ends, shortened by 2 bases and 0 bases respectively, the junction contains 9 bases. From its cysteine to its phenylalanine, the CDR3 spans 15 amino acids. Only the CDR3 part of the read is kept: 45 bases, read in frame from the first base. Based on the germline V gene, the CDR1 and CDR2 sequences are SGHRS and YFSETQ. General conclusions and limits of the study: In a later analysis, HLA-associated TCR beta chains were found to be more clonally expanded and to have lower generation probabilities than equally common non-associated chains. Because counts were too low, some 17 rarely observed V segments, including chromosome 9 orphons, were excluded from the earlier analysis of 587 of the donors. In the study, around 150 TCR beta chains were listed as associated with cytomegalovirus. An association between a missense DCLRE1C variant and V-gene and J-gene trimming of TCR beta chains was found in a later genetic analysis and replicated in an independent cohort. Because some donors lacked HLA typing at each locus, the association tests relied only on the typed subset. Across donors, most TCR sequences were observed very rarely, whereas some public TCRs were present in many individuals. Cytomegalovirus status was reported to be diagnosed by the classifier with high specificity and sensitivity in both the original and validation cohorts. The cohort was sequenced for TCR beta chains only, and without alpha or paired-chain data the features that could be detected were limited. Correlated functional status among segregating V segments might reflect linkage disequilibrium, but an unknown experimental factor could not be ruled out. Presence/absence analyses assumed roughly uniform sequencing depth across donors, an assumption that may not hold. The authors suggested that the approach could potentially be generalized to other disease states and immunological phenotypes. A further reported finding was that TCR beta sequences accurately predicted the HLA-A and HLA-B alleles for most subjects in the first cohort. In a later analysis, some 17,000 TCR beta sequences were associated with specific HLA alleles at a false discovery rate of 0.05. Some IMGT-functional V segments, including TRBV6-2 and TRBV6-3, could not be told apart with the 87-base-pair reads, so those segments were excluded. In a later analysis, TCR association rates were found to vary across HLA loci, with the most associated TCRs seen for DRB1 alleles and the fewest for HLA-C alleles. Immune exposure information for the cohort was limited to CMV serostatus. A few of the identified cytomegalovirus-associated TCR beta chains were confirmed in vitro to be specific for cytomegalovirus antigens. When HLA alleles, especially DR and DQ, strongly co-occurred, attributing TCR associations to individual alleles was difficult. A later genetic analysis reported fewer N-insertions in productive TCRs among donors in an Asian-associated ancestry cluster than the roughly 690-donor mean. According to a later analysis, parvovirus B19, influenza, CMV and Epstein-Barr virus appeared linked to several top co-occurrence clusters. In a later analysis, most CMV-associated TCR beta chains were found to appear HLA-restricted, with HLA associations seemingly driven largely by CMV exposure. A cluster of highly shared sequence variants was judged likely to be a technical artifact of the sequencing pipeline. Broadly in line with IMGT annotations, most TCR beta V segments showed up in productive rearrangements about 90% or about 30% of the time in an earlier analysis of around 600 of the donors.

In total, fewer than 750 healthy bone marrow donors made up the cohort. Cohort members were all nominally healthy when sampled, although unrecorded immune exposures were likely present. The donor tested CMV seronegative, placing the donor among the approximately 400 seronegative members of the cohort. Every donor gave a peripheral blood sample, and the peripheral blood mononuclear cells from that sample were used for TCR beta sequencing. The Qiagen DNeasy Blood Extraction Kit was used to extract genomic DNA from the blood cell samples. Remarks on this clone: What antigen it recognizes has not been identified. No much larger clonotype is one base removed from it; base qualities were not supplied.

The library came from the immunoSEQ multiplex PCR assay. A mixture of 60 forward primers for TCR Vbeta segments and 13 reverse primers for TCR Jbeta segments was used in the multiplex PCR. Amplification of the CDR3 region of rearranged TCR beta genes was performed with a multiplex PCR assay on genomic DNA. The amplified TCR beta libraries were sequenced on the Illumina HiSeq System as 87-base-pair reads. The authors processed their data as follows. In a later analysis, tens of millions of unique TCR beta chains were counted across the 650 to 700 repertoires, and roughly 10 million of these chains were shared by at least two donors. Raw reads were error-corrected and collapsed into unique sequences with a nearest-neighbor algorithm that merged closely related sequences to remove PCR and sequencing errors. V, D and J gene segments were assigned by aligning CDR3 sequences to IMGT reference sequences. For a sequence to be retained, at least a six-nucleotide match to both a V gene segment and a J gene segment was required. Rearrangements were classified as productive when the CDR3 lacked stop codons and remained in frame with V and J, and all other rearrangements were classified as non-productive. CDR3 was defined according to IMGT convention as the region running from the second conserved V-encoded cysteine to the conserved J-encoded phenylalanine. In an earlier analysis of around 540 of the donors, sequences lacking an unambiguous match to a single V gene segment were excluded. An earlier analysis of almost 600 of the donors classified V segments as functional when productive rearrangements were above 56.7% and as segregating when the standard deviation between donors was above 5%. A statistical classification framework was built to diagnose cytomegalovirus status from the catalog of TCR beta chain sequences. V and J gene assignment, in a later analysis, came from comparing TCR nucleotide sequences with IMGT/GENE-DB human TR gene sequences. A later analysis assigned CDR3 sequences and most-parsimonious VDJ recombination scenarios with the TCRdist pipeline. In a later analysis, each TCR beta chain was defined by its CDR3 amino acid sequence together with its V-gene family, and reads without a unique V-gene family were excluded. A later analysis removed several hundred highly shared, low-generation-probability nucleotide sequences to deal with suspected cross-contamination and a sequencing artifact. For each public chain, a later analysis derived a clonal expansion index from normalized ranks of inferred template counts within each repertoire. A later analysis computed generation probabilities with a VDJ recombination model fitted to out-of-frame rearrangements, and checked the results against IGoR. In a later analysis, hypergeometric tests were used to score TCR-TCR, TCR-HLA and TCR-CMV co-occurrence, with a repertoire-size bias correction applied to TCR pairs. To estimate false discovery rates, a later analysis permuted the HLA or CMV assignments 20 times. In a later analysis, co-occurring TCRs were grouped using DBSCAN, with TCRdist sequence similarity added in when clustering inside HLA-allele-positive subsets. Co-occurrence clustering excluded repertoires with fewer than 30,000 or more than 120,000 public chains, plus five with anomalous nucleotide sharing. Drawn from immuneACCESS, this table holds only the in-frame rearrangements with V and J called that TCRdb kept. Clones are partly lost; checked studies trace under half to an unresolved V gene and leave the rest unexplained. The V and J calls and the clone size are those of that table, but D and trimming were determined from the DNA. The sample table holds some 70,000 clones, of which approximately 60% were seen once. The ten largest clonotypes hold approximately 2.9% of the sample.

The origin of this receptor is a woman aged 45-59 years in good health and CMV-seronegative. Recombination linked TRBV5-1 to TRBJ1-3; a weak D assignment points to TRBD1 (6 bases agree). The sequencing sample was made of PBMCs. The CDR3 reads CASSLQGTSGNTIYF. The nucleotides read TGCGCCAGCAGCTTACAGGGTACCTCTGGAAACACCATATATTTT.